This TCR beta chain was sequenced for a study of T cells in Graves' hyperthyroidism and ophthalmopathy. CDR3 length: 14 amino acids. The V end lost 3 bases, the J end lost 4 bases, and 13 bases lay between the germline ends. RNA transcripts gave rise to amplified TCR beta CDR3 regions. Initially, a first-round RT-PCR of the TCR CDR3 employed the HTBI primer set. One entry per CDR3 protein results from TCRdb running MiXCR on the multiplex PCR reads. This sample has some 760,000 distinct CDR3 sequences; 14% occur once, and the top ten carry around 9.6%. This clonotype was counted only a few times. The chain carries TRBV12-3 or TRBV12-4 and TRBJ2-7, with D possibly called TRBD1 or TRBD2 (5 bases each). What was sequenced was blood. This receptor was identified in a woman in her late teens or twenties with Graves' hyperthyroidism. CDR3 coding DNA: TGTGCCAGCAGTTTGGGGAGACAGTTTTACGAGCAGTACTTC. Residues: CASSLGRQFYEQYF.